In this sample, the clone carrying this TCR beta chain turned up a few times. This sample is drawn from a study of CD8 T cells in ankylosing spondylitis. Germline values: CDR1 SGHVS, CDR2 FQNEAQ. V was clipped by 4 bases and J by 8 bases; unmatched bases: 12. CDR3 size: 16 residues. Quantitative 5'-RACE was performed with molecular barcodes, and it yielded the TCR beta libraries. TCRdb analysed the 5' RACE reads with MiXCR anew, one entry per CDR3 protein. The sample has approximately 200,000 distinct CDR3 sequences; 13% are singletons. The receptor comes from a male donor with ankylosing spondylitis or in good health (not recorded which). The genes are TRBV7-8 and TRBJ2-1; TRBD2 agrees at 9 bases. Sequenced material: blood, either unsorted or a sorted T cell fraction (not recorded which). The DNA of the CDR3 is TGTGCCAGCAGCTCACCCGGGACTAGCACTCCGGATGAGCAGTTCTTC. Its translation: CASSSPGTSTPDEQFF.